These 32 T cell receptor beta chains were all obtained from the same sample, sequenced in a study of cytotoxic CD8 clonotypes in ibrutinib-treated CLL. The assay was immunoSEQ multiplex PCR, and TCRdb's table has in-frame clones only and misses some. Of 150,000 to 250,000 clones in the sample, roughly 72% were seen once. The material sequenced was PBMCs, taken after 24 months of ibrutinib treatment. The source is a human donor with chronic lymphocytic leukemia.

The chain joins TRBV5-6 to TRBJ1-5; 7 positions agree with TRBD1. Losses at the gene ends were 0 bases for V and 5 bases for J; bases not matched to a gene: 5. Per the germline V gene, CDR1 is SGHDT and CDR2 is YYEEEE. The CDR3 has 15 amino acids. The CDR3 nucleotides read TGTGCCAGCAGCTTGGGACAGGGATATGATCAGCCCCAGCATTTT. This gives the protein CASSLGQGYDQPQHF.

This CDR3 reads CASSRLRVTDTQYF. In nucleotides, the CDR3 is TGTGCCAGCAGCCGGTTGCGGGTAACAGATACGCAGTATTTT. The V and J genes are TRBV5-6 and TRBJ2-3, with D possibly being TRBD2 (5 bases). This CDR3 comprises 14 residues. CDR1 is SGHDT and CDR2 is YYEEEE in the germline V gene. The V end lost 4 bases, the J end lost 3 bases, and 12 bases lay between the germline ends.

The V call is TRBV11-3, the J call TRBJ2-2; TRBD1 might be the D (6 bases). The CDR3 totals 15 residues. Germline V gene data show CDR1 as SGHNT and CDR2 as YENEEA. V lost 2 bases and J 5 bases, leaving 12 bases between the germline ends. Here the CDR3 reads CASSLNRAGTGELFF. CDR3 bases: TGTGCCAGCAGCTTAAACAGGGCCGGGACCGGGGAGCTGTTTTTT. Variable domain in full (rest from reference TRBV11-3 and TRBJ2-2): EAGVVQSPRYKIIEKKQPVAFWCNPISGHNTLYWYLQNLGQGPELLIRYENEEAVDDSQLPKDRFSAERLKGVDSTLKIQPAELGDSAVYLCASSLNRAGTGELFFGEGSRLTVL.

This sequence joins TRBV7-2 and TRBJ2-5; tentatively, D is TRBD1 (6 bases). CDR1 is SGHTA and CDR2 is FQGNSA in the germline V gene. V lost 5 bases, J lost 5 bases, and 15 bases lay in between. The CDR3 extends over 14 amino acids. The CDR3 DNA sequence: TGTGCCAGCAGCCCTAACAGGGTTGGGGAGACCCAGTACTTC. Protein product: CASSPNRVGETQYF.

The CDR3 loop is CAWSVRAGYYNEQFF. Here the CDR3 DNA reads TGTGCCTGGAGTGTACGGGCGGGTTACTACAATGAGCAGTTCTTC. The chain employs TRBV30 and TRBJ2-1; D perhaps matches TRBD2 (5 bases). This CDR3 has 15 residues. The germline gives CDR1 GTSNPN, CDR2 SVGIG (reference sequence). Trimming removed 0 bases at V and 3 bases at J, with 12 bases between.

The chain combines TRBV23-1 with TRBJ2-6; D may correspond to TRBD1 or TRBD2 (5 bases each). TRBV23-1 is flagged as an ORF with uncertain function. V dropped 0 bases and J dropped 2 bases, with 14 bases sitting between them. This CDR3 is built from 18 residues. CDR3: CASSQSRDPGTGANVLTF. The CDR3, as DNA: TGCGCCAGCAGTCAATCTAGGGACCCAGGGACTGGGGCCAACGTCCTGACTTTC.

In DNA, the CDR3 is TGTGCCAGCAGCCCCAACAGGAACACTGAAGCTTTCTTT. This sequence encodes CASSPNRNTEAFF. This chain links TRBV7-6 with TRBJ1-1; D ambiguous. Germline values: CDR1 SGHVS, CDR2 FNYEAQ. The CDR3 runs 13 residues. V lost 5 bases, J lost 1 base, and 8 bases lay in between.

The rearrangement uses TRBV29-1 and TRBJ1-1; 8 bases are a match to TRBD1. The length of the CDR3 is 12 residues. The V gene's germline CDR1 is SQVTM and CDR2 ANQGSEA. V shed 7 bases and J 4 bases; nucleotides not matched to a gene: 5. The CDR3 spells CSALQGVTEAFF. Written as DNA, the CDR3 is TGCAGCGCCCTACAGGGGGTCACTGAAGCTTTCTTT.

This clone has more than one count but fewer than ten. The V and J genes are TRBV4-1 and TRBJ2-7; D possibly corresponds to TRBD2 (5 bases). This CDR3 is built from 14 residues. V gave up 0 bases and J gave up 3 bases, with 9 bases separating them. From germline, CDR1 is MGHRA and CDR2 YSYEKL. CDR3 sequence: CASSQDLRDYEQYF. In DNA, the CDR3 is TGCGCCAGCAGCCAAGATCTGAGGGACTACGAGCAGTACTTC.

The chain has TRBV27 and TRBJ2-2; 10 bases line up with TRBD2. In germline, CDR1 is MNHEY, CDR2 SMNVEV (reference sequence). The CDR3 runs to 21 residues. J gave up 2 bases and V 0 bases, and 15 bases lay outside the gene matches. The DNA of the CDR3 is TGTGCCAGCAGTTTATCGTTTACTAGCGGGGCGCCCAGGCGAAACACCGGGGAGCTGTTTTTT. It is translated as CASSLSFTSGAPRRNTGELFF.

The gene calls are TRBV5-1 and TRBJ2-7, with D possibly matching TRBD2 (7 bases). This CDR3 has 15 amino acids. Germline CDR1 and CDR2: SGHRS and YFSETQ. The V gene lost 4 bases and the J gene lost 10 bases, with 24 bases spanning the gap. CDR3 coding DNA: TGCGCCAGCAGCCCGGAGGGGGGAGGGGACCTAGGACAGTACTTC. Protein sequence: CASSPEGGGDLGQYF.

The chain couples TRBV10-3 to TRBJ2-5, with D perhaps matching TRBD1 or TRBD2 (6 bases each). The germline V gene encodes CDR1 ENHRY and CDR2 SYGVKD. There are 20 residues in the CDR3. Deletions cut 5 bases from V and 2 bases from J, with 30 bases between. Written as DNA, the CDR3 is TGTGCCATCAGTTCTTGGTCGGCGGGACACCACCCTGGGTGGCAAGAGACCCAGTACTTC. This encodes CAISSWSAGHHPGWQETQYF.

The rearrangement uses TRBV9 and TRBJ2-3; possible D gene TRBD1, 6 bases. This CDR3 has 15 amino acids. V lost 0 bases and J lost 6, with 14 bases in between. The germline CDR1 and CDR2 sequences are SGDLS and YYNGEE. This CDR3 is CASSVDREGVDTQYF. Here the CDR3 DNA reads TGTGCCAGCAGCGTAGACAGGGAAGGTGTGGATACGCAGTATTTT.

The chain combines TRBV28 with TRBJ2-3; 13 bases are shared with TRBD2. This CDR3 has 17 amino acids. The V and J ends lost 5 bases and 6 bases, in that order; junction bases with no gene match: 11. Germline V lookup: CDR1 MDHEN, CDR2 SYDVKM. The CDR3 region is CASSTATGLAGSDTQYF. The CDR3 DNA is TGTGCCAGCAGTACCGCCACGGGACTAGCGGGATCTGATACGCAGTATTTT.

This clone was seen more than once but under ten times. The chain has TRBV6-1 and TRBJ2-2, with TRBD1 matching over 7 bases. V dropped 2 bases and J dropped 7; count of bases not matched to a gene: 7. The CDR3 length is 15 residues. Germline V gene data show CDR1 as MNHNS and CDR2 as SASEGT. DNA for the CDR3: TGTGCCAGCAGTGAACATATTAGGGGGCACGGGGAGCTGTTTTTT. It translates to CASSEHIRGHGELFF.

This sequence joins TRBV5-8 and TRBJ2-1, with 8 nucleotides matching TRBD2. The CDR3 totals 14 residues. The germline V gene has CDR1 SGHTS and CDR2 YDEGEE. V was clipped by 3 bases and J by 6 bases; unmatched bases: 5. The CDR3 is CASSSGLVRNEQFF. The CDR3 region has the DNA TGTGCCAGCAGCTCGGGACTAGTCCGCAATGAGCAGTTCTTC.

The CDR3 DNA sequence: TGTGCCAGCAGCCACTGGACTAGCGGATCCTACGAGCAGTACTTC. Protein sequence: CASSHWTSGSYEQYF. The rearrangement uses TRBV5-4 and TRBJ2-7, with 10 bases fitting TRBD2. V shed 4 bases, J shed 1 base, and the junction held 5 bases outside the gene matches. The CDR3 length is 15 residues. Germline CDR1 is SGHNT and CDR2 is YYREEE (reference sequence).

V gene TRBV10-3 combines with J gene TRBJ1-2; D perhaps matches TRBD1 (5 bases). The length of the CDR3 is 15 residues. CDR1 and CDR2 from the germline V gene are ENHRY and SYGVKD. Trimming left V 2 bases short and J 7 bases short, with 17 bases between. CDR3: CAISETTAPAGGYTF. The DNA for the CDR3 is TGTGCCATCAGTGAGACGACAGCCCCAGCGGGTGGCTACACCTTC.

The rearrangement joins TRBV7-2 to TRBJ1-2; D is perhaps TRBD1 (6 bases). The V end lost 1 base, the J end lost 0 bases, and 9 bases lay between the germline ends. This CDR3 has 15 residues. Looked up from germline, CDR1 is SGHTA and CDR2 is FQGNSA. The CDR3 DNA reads TGTGCCAGCAGCTTAGACGGACAGACTAACTATGGCTACACCTTC. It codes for CASSLDGQTNYGYTF.

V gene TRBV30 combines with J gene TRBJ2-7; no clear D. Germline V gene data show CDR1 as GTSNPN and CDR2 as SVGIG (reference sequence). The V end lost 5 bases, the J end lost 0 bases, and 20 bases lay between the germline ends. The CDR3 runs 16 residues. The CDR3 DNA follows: TGTGCCTGGTCCCCCCTCCAGCCTCGAGGCTCCTACGAGCAGTACTTC. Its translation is CAWSPLQPRGSYEQYF.

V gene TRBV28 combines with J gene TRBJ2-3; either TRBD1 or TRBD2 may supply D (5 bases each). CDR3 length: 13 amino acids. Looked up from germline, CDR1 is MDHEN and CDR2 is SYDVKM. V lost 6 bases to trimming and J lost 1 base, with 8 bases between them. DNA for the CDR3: TGTGCCAGCAGCAGGGACCGCACAGATACGCAGTATTTT. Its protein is CASSRDRTDTQYF.

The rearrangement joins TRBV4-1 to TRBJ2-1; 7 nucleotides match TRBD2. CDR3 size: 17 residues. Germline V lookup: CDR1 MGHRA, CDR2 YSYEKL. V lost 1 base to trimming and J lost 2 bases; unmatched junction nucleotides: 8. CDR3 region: CASSQGVLAVPYNEQFF. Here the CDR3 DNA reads TGCGCCAGCAGCCAAGGGGTCCTAGCGGTCCCCTACAATGAGCAGTTCTTC.

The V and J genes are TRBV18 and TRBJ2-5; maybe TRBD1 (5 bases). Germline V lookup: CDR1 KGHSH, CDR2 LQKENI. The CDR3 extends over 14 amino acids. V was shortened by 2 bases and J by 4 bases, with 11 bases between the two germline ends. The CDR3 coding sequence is TGTGCCAGCTCACCAAAAGGGGCAAGAGAGACCCAGTACTTC. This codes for CASSPKGARETQYF.

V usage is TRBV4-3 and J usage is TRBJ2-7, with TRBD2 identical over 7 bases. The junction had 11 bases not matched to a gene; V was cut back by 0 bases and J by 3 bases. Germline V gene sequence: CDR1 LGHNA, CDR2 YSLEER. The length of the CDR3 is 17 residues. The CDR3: CASSQEFLAGVLYEQYF. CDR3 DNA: TGCGCCAGCAGCCAAGAATTCCTCGCGGGAGTTCTCTACGAGCAGTACTTC.

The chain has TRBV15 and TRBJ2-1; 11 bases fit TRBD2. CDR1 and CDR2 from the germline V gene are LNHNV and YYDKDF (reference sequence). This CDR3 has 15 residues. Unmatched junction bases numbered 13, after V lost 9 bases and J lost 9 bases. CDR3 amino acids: CATSRDSGRAGEQFF. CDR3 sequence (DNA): TGTGCCACTTCAAGGGATAGCGGGAGGGCGGGTGAGCAGTTCTTC. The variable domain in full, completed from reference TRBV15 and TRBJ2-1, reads DAMVIQNPRYQVTQFGKPVTLSCSQTLNHNVMYWYQQKSSQAPKLLFHYYDKDFNNEADTPDNFQSRRPNTSFCFLDIRSPGLGDTAMYLCATSRDSGRAGEQFFGPGTRLTVL.

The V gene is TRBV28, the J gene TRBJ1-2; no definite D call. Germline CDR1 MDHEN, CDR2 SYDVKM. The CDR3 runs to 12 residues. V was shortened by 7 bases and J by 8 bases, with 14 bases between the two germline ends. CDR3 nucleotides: TGTGCCAGCACCGCCCGACTTCGCGGCTACACCTTC. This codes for CASTARLRGYTF.

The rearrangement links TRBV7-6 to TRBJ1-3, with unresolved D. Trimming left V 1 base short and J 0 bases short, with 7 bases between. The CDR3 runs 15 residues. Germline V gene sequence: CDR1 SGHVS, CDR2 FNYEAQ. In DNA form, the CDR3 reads TGTGCCAGCAGCTTAGACCCTAACTCTGGAAACACCATATATTTT. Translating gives CASSLDPNSGNTIYF.

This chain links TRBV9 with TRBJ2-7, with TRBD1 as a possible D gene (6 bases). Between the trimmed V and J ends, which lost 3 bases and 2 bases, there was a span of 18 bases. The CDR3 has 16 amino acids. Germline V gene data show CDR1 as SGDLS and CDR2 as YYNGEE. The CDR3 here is CASSESLGAQAYEQYF. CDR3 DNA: TGTGCCAGCAGCGAGAGCCTGGGGGCCCAAGCCTACGAGCAGTACTTC.

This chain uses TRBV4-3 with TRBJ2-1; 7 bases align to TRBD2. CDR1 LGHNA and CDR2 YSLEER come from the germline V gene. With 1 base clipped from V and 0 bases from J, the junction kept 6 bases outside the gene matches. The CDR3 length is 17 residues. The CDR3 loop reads CASSQALTSVSYNEQFF. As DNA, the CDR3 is TGCGCCAGCAGCCAAGCCCTTACTAGCGTCTCCTACAATGAGCAGTTCTTC.

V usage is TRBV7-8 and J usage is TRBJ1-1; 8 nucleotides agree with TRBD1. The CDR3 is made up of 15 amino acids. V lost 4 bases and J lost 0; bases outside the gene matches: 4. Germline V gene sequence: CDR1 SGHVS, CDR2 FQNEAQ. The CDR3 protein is CASSYSGGLNTEAFF. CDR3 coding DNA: TGTGCCAGCAGCTATTCAGGGGGCCTGAACACTGAAGCTTTCTTT.

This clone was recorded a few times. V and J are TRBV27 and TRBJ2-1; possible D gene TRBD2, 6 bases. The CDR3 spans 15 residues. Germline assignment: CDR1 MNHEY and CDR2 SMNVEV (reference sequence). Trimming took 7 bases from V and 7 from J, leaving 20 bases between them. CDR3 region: CASTISRDWGNEQFF. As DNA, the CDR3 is TGTGCCAGCACCATCTCGCGGGATTGGGGGAATGAGCAGTTCTTC.

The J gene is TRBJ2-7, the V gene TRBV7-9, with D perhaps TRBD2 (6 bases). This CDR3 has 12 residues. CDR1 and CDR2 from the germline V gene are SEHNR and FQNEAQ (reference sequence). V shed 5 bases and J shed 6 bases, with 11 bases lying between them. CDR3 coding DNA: TGTGCCAGCAGCACCTCCGGGGGCGAGCAGTACTTC. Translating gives CASSTSGGEQYF.